This TCR beta chain was observed in a study of response to subunit inactivated influenza vaccine. Per the germline V gene, CDR1 is SQVTM and CDR2 is ANQGSEA. Trimming pared 4 bases from V and 3 bases from J, leaving 10 bases between. The CDR3 runs to 12 residues. Whole-study findings and limits: New T cells are recruited in small numbers by each seasonal influenza vaccination, according to the authors' suggestion.

As to this clonotype: What it recognizes is unknown.

In TCRdb, the RT-PCR reads were re-called with MiXCR into one record per CDR3 protein. The data show 630,000 or so distinct CDR3 sequences, 15% to 18% seen once. The clonotype comes from a man aged 50 to 60 who received an inactivated influenza vaccine. This rearrangement joins TRBV29-1 to TRBJ2-7; D not certain. Sequencing used PBMCs from blood, obtained approximately 12 days after vaccination. The CDR3 sequence is CSVGGQHYEQYF. The CDR3 DNA follows: TGCAGCGTTGGGGGTCAGCACTACGAGCAGTACTTC.